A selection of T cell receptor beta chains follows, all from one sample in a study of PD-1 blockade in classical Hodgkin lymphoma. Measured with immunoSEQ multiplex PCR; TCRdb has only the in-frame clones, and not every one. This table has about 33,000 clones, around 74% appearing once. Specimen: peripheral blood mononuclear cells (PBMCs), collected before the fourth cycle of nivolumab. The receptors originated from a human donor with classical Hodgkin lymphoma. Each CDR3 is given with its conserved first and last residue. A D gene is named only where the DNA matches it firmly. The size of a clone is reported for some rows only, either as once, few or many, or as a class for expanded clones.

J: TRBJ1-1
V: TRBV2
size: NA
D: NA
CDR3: CASSPTGPVRAFF
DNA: TGTGCCAGCAGTCCGACAGGCCCTGTTCGCGCTTTCTTT

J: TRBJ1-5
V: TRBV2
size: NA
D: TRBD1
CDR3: CASNGQGSGYSNQPQHF
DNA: TGTGCCAGCAATGGACAGGGGTCAGGGTATAGCAATCAGCCCCAGCATTTT

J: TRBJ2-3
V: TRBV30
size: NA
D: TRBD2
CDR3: CAWSRTSPPVEF
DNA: TGTGCCTGGAGCCGGACTAGCCCCCCGGTTGAATTT

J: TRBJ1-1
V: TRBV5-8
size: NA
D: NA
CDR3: CASSLHLSTEAFF
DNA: TGTGCCAGCAGCTTGCATTTAAGCACTGAAGCTTTCTTT

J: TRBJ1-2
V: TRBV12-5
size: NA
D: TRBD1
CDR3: CASGGTGGQLNYGYTF
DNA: TGTGCTAGTGGTGGGACAGGGGGCCAACTTAACTATGGCTACACCTTC

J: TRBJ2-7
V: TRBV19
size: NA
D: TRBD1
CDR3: CATEGQNYEQYF
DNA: TGTGCCACCGAGGGACAGAATTACGAGCAGTACTTC

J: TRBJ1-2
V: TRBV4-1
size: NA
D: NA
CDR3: CASSLTKVNYGYTF
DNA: TGCGCCAGCAGCCTAACGAAAGTTAACTATGGCTACACCTTC

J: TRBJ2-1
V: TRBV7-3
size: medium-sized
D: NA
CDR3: CASRQGNEQFF
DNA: TGTGCCAGCAGACAGGGCAATGAGCAGTTCTTC

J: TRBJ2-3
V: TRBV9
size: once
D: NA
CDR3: CASSGYSVVASTDTQYF
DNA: TGTGCCAGCAGCGGTTATTCGGTAGTGGCTAGCACAGATACGCAGTATTTT

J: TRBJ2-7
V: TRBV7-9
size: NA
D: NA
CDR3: CASSLVGNQENEQYF
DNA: TGTGCCAGCAGCTTGGTTGGTAACCAGGAGAACGAGCAGTACTTC

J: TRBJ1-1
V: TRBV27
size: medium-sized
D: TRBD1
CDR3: CASSRRTGRVAEAFF
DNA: TGTGCCAGCAGTCGTAGGACAGGGCGAGTGGCTGAAGCTTTCTTT

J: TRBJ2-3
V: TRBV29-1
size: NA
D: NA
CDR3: CSVPAATDTQYF
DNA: TGCAGCGTTCCCGCAGCAACAGATACGCAGTATTTT

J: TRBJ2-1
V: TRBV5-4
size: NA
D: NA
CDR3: CASRADPSSYNEQFF
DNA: TGTGCCAGCAGAGCGGACCCCAGCTCCTACAATGAGCAGTTCTTC

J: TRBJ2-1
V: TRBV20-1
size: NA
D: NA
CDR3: CSASHHNEQFF
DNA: TGCAGTGCTAGTCACCACAATGAGCAGTTCTTC

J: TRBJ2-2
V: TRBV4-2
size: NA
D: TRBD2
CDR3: CASSQDASGRGELFF
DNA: TGTGCCAGCAGCCAAGATGCTAGCGGGAGAGGGGAGCTGTTTTTT

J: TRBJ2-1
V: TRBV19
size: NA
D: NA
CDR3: CASSIQGGDSYNEQFF
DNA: TGTGCCAGTAGTATTCAGGGGGGAGACTCCTACAATGAGCAGTTCTTC

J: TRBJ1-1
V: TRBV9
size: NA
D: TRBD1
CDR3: CASRPGTGATEAFF
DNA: TGTGCCAGCAGACCCGGGACAGGGGCCACTGAAGCTTTCTTT

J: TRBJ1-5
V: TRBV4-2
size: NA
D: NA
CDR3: CASSADFGSNQPQHF
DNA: TGTGCCAGCAGCGCCGACTTTGGATCAAATCAGCCCCAGCATTTT

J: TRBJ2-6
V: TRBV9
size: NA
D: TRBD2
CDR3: CASSVEGLAGGKSGANVLTF
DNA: TGTGCCAGCAGCGTAGAGGGACTAGCGGGAGGAAAGTCTGGGGCCAACGTCCTGACTTTC

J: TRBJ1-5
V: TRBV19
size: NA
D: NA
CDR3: CASSIAGTLNQPQHF
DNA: TGTGCCAGTAGTATAGCCGGGACACTAAATCAGCCCCAGCATTTT

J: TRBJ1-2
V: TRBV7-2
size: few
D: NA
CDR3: CASRDINRPFYGYTF
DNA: TGTGCCAGCAGGGATATCAACAGGCCGTTCTATGGCTACACCTTC

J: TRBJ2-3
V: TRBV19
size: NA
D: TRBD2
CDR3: CASSIGGLAGPDTQYF
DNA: TGTGCCAGTAGTATAGGGGGACTAGCGGGTCCCGATACGCAGTATTTT

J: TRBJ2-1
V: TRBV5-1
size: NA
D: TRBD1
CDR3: CASSLVAPGQLPNEQFF
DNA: TGCGCCAGCAGCTTGGTCGCTCCGGGACAGCTTCCTAATGAGCAGTTCTTC